Presented here are 17 T cell receptor beta chains from one specimen sequenced in a study of T cells after yellow fever vaccination. Each CDR3 protein is one row after TCRdb ran MiXCR on the 5' RACE reads. This sample has about 500,000 distinct CDR3 sequences; roughly a sixth occur once, and the top ten carry 17%. Sample: PBMCs, taken around 5 days after the first yellow fever vaccination. These receptors came from a man younger than 30 who received the YFV17D yellow fever vaccine.

The V gene is TRBV28, the J gene TRBJ1-4; D gene ambiguous. Per the germline V gene, CDR1 is MDHEN and CDR2 is SYDVKM. The length of the CDR3 is 16 residues. Trimming stripped 3 bases from V and 0 bases from J, with 11 bases between. CDR3 DNA: TGTGCCAGCAGTTTCGGTCTAGTTGCAACTAATGAAAAACTGTTTTTT. It codes for CASSFGLVATNEKLFF.

The chain links TRBV3-1 to TRBJ2-7, with D perhaps matching TRBD2 (6 bases). V lost 3 bases and J lost 7, with 13 bases in between. The CDR3 runs to 13 residues. Germline-derived CDR1 and CDR2 are LGHDT and YNNKEL (reference sequence). CDR3 nucleotides: TGTGCCAGCAGCCAGGCCTACGGGGGAGAGCAGTACGTC. It specifies CASSQAYGGEQYV.

V usage is TRBV6-2 or TRBV6-3 and J usage is TRBJ2-7, with 12 positions matching TRBD1. The germline V gene encodes CDR1 MNHEY and CDR2 SVGEGT. The length of the CDR3 is 15 residues. Losses at the gene ends were 6 bases for V and 4 bases for J; bases not matched to a gene: 7. The CDR3 DNA reads TGTGCCAGCAGATCCGGGACAGGGGGCCAGTACGAGCAGTACTTC. Protein sequence: CASRSGTGGQYEQYF.

This clonotype was seen many times. This rearrangement joins TRBV5-1 to TRBJ1-2; a possible D gene is TRBD1 (6 bases). The V end lost 0 bases, the J end lost 8 bases, and 11 bases lay between the germline ends. The germline CDR1 and CDR2 sequences are SGHRS and YFSETQ. CDR3 size: 13 residues. The DNA for the CDR3 is TGCGCCAGCAGCTTGGATAGCCAGGGGGGCTACACCTTC. It is translated as CASSLDSQGGYTF.

The genes are TRBV6-1 and TRBJ2-7; TRBD2 matches 7 bases. The J segment lost 2 bases and the V segment lost 7 bases, leaving 8 bases of the junction unmatched. Germline V CDR1 and CDR2: MNHNS, SASEGT. This CDR3 has 14 amino acids. CDR3 loop: CASTHGEGTYEQYF. Here the CDR3 DNA reads TGTGCCAGCACCCACGGGGAGGGAACCTACGAGCAGTACTTC.

V gene TRBV18 combines with J gene TRBJ1-1; D is uncertain. V lost 3 bases and J 1 base, leaving 18 bases between the germline ends. Germline CDR1 reads KGHSH; CDR2 reads LQKENI. The CDR3 loop spans 17 amino acids. The CDR3 region is CASSPLVLWGTNTEAFF. In nucleotides, the CDR3 is TGTGCCAGCTCACCCCTCGTTCTGTGGGGAACGAACACTGAAGCTTTCTTT.

This chain joins TRBV6-1 and TRBJ2-2, with 11 bases fitting TRBD2. The J segment lost 4 bases and the V segment lost 3 bases, leaving 1 base of the junction unmatched. Germline V gives CDR1 MNHNS, CDR2 SASEGT. This CDR3 comprises 15 residues. Here the CDR3 DNA reads TGTGCCAGCAGTGAGGGACTAGCGGCCACCGGGGAGCTGTTTTTT. Its protein is CASSEGLAATGELFF.

There are a few counts of this clonotype. J is TRBJ2-5 and V is TRBV5-1; D is possibly TRBD2 (5 bases). The V and J ends lost 4 bases and 5 bases respectively, with 21 bases between them. The germline CDR1 and CDR2 sequences are SGHRS and YFSETQ. CDR3 length equals 16 residues. The CDR3 loop reads CASSKGRPLGGETQYF. Here the CDR3 DNA reads TGCGCCAGCAGCAAAGGACGGCCTCTAGGCGGGGAGACCCAGTACTTC.

The chain has TRBV7-8 and TRBJ1-4, with a possible D match to TRBD1 (5 bases). The length of the CDR3 is 16 residues. Trimming removed 5 bases from V and 3 bases from J, with 16 bases in between. Germline CDR1 and CDR2: SGHVS and FQNEAQ. CDR3 sequence (DNA): TGTGCCAGCAGCCAGACCCGCGGGGGGGCTAATGAAAAACTGTTTTTT. Amino acid sequence: CASSQTRGGANEKLFF.

The chain employs TRBV5-1 and TRBJ2-7; the match to TRBD2 covers 8 bases. V lost 0 bases and J lost 5; bases outside the gene matches: 7. The CDR3 has 15 residues. Looked up from germline, CDR1 is SGHRS and CDR2 is YFSETQ. The CDR3 here is CASSLGRGGEDEQYV. CDR3 in DNA: TGCGCCAGCAGCTTGGGCCGGGGGGGCGAAGACGAGCAGTACGTC.

The CDR3 nucleotides read TGTGCCAGCAGCCTACTAAGGGTCTATGGCTACACCTTC. It encodes CASSLLRVYGYTF. The chain recombines TRBV12-3 or TRBV12-4 with TRBJ1-2; D is undetermined. The CDR3 covers 13 residues. V lost 6 bases to trimming and J lost 4 bases, with 12 bases between them.

The genes are TRBV7-2 and TRBJ2-5; TRBD2 is a possible D gene (6 bases). Per the germline V gene, CDR1 is SGHTA and CDR2 is FQGNSA. V was pared by 1 base and J by 4 bases, with 13 bases between. This CDR3 comprises 15 residues. CDR3 DNA: TGTGCCAGCAGCTTAGGAGGAGCTAGCGCAGAGACCCAGTACTTC. Protein product: CASSLGGASAETQYF. The full variable domain, completed using reference TRBV7-2 and TRBJ2-5, is GAGVSQSPSNKVTEKGKDVELRCDPISGHTALYWYRQSLGQGLEFLIYFQGNSAPDKSGLPSDRFSAERTGGSVSTLTIQRTQQEDSAVYLCASSLGGASAETQYFGPGTRLLVL.

As concerns this clonotype: In this CDR3 the conserved last residue, phenylalanine or tryptophan, is missing, so a read error is likely. The V and J genes are TRBV4-2 and TRBJ2-5; 10 bases line up with TRBD2. The ends lost 1 base at V and 1 base at J; junction bases unmatched: 3. The germline V gene has CDR1 LGHNA and CDR2 YNFKEQ. The CDR3 extends over 16 amino acids. CDR3 sequence: CASSQGKRGGQETQYL. The CDR3 bases are TGTGCCAGCAGCCAAGGAAAGCGGGGGGGCCAAGAGACCCAGTACCTC.

This clonotype was found a few times. This chain connects TRBV6-2 or TRBV6-3 to TRBJ2-1; perhaps TRBD2 as D (5 bases). There are 13 residues in the CDR3. Germline V CDR1 and CDR2: MNHEY, SVGEGT. V was trimmed by 3 bases and J by 9 bases, leaving 12 bases between them. CDR3 nucleotides: TGTGCCAGCAGTTATTCGGGGTCTCTTGAGCAGTTCTTC. It encodes CASSYSGSLEQFF.

The table lists this clonotype with a few counts. The gene calls are TRBV4-1 and TRBJ2-3; the D is unclear. The V and J ends lost 3 bases and 4 bases respectively, with 8 bases between them. The CDR3 is 13 amino acids. Per germline, CDR1 MGHRA and CDR2 YSYEKL. In DNA, the CDR3 is TGCGCCAGCAGCCAGGATCCCCCAGATACGCAGTATTTT. This encodes CASSQDPPDTQYF.

This clonotype turned up a few times. The rearrangement links TRBV6-1 to TRBJ1-1; 8 bases are shared with TRBD1. The CDR3 runs 14 residues. Germline trimming cut 7 bases from V and 10 bases from J; bases unmatched to any gene: 14. The V gene's germline CDR1 is MNHNS and CDR2 SASEGT. The CDR3 sequence is CASTPGDRNGVAFF. In DNA, the CDR3 is TGTGCCAGCACCCCAGGGGACAGGAATGGTGTAGCTTTCTTT.

This clonotype has just a few counts. The chain recombines TRBV3-1 with TRBJ2-5; tentative D call: TRBD2 (6 bases). Trimming removed 1 base from V and 4 bases from J, with 16 bases in between. Germline-derived CDR1 and CDR2 are LGHDT and YNNKEL (reference sequence). The CDR3 is made up of 16 amino acids. In nucleotides, the CDR3 is TGTGCCAGCAGCCAAGGGTTAGCGGCGACCGGAGAGACCCAGTACTTC. This encodes CASSQGLAATGETQYF.